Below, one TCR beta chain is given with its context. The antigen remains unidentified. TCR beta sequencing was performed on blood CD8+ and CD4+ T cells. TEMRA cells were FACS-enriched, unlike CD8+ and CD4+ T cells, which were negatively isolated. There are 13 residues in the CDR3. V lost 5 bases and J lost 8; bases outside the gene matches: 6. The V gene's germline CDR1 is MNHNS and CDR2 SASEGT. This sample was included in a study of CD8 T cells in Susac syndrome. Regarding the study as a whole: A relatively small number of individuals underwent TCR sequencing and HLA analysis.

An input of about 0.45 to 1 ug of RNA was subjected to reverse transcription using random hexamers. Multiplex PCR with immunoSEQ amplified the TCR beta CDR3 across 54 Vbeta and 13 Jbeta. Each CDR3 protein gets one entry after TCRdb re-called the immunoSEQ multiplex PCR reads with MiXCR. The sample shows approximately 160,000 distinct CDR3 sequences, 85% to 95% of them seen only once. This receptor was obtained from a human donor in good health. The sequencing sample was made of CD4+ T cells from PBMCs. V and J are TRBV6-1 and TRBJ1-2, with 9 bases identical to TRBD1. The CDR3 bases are TGTGCCAGCAGTACTGGACAGGGGCTAGGCTACACCTTC. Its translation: CASSTGQGLGYTF.